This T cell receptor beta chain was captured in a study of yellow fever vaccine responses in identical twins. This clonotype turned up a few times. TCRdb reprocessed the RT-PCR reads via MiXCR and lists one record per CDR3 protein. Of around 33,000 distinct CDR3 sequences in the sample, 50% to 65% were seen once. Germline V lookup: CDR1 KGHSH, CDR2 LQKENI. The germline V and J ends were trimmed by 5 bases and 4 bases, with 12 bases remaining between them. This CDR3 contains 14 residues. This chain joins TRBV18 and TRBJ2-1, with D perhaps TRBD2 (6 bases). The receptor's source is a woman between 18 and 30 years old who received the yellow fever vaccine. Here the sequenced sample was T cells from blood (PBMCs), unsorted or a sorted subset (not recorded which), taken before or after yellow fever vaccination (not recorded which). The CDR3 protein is CASSATGTYNEQFF. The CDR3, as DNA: TGTGCCAGCTCAGCAACCGGGACTTACAATGAGCAGTTCTTC.